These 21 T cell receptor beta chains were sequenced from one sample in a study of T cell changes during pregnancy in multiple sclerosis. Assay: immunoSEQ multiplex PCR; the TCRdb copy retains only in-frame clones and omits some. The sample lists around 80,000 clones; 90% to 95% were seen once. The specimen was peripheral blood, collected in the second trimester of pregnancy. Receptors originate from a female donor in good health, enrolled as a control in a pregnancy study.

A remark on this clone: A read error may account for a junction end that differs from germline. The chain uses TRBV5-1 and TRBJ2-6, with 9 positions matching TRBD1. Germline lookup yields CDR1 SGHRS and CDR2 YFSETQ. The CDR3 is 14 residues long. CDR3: CASSPRQGDNVLTF. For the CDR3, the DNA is TGCGCCAGCAGCCCAAGACAGGGGGACAACGTCCTGACTTTC.

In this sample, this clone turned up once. This chain's CDR3 is CASSLRDSINEKLFF. The CDR3 DNA follows: TGTGCCAGCAGCTTACGGGACAGCATCAATGAAAAACTGTTTTTT. This chain connects TRBV7-8 to TRBJ1-4; 7 bases align to TRBD1. J lost 5 bases, V lost 2 bases, and 5 bases had no gene match. The CDR3 loop spans 15 amino acids. CDR1 SGHVS and CDR2 FQNEAQ come from the germline V gene.

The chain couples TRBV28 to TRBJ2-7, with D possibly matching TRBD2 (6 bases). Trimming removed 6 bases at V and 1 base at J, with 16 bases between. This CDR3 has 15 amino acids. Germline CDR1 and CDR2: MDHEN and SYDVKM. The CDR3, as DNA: TGTGCCAGCAGGACGGGCGGGACGCAGTCCTACGAGCAGTACTTC. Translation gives CASRTGGTQSYEQYF. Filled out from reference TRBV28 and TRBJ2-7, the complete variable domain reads DVKVTQSSRYLVKRTGEKVFLECVQDMDHENMFWYRQDPGLGLRLIYFSYDVKMKEKGDIPEGYSVSREKKERFSLILESASTNQTSMYLCASRTGGTQSYEQYFGPGTRLTVT.

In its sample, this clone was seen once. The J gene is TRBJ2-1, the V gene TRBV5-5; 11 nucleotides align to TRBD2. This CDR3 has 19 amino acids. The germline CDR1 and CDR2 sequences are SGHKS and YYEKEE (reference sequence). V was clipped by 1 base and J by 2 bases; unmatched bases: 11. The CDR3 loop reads CASSLRIGLAGGTYNEQFF. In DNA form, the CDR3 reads TGTGCCAGCAGCTTGAGGATTGGGCTAGCGGGAGGCACCTACAATGAGCAGTTCTTC.

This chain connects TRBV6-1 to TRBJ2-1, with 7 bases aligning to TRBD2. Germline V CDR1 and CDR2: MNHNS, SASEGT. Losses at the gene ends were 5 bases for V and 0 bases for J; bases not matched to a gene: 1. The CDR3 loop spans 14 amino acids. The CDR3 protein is CASSSGASYNEQFF. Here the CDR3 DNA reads TGTGCCAGCAGTAGCGGGGCCTCCTACAATGAGCAGTTCTTC.

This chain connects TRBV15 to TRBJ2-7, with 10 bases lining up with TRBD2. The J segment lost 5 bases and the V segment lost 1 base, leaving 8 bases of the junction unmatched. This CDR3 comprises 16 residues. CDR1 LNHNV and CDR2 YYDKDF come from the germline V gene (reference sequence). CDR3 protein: CATSRGGSGRINEQYF. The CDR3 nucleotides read TGTGCCACCAGCAGAGGGGGTAGCGGGAGGATAAACGAGCAGTACTTC.

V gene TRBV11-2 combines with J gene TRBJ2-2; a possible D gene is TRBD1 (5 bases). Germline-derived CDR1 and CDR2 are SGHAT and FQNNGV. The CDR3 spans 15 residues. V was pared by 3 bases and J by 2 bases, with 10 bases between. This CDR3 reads CASSLQGYNTGELFF. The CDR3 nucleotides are TGTGCCAGCAGCTTGCAGGGTTACAACACCGGGGAGCTGTTTTTT.

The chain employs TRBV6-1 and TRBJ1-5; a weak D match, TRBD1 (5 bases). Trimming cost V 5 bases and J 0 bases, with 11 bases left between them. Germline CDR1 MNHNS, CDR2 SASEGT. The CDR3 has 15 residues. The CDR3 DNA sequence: TGTGCCAGCAGTATGACAGCCTATAGCAATCAGCCCCAGCATTTT. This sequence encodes CASSMTAYSNQPQHF.

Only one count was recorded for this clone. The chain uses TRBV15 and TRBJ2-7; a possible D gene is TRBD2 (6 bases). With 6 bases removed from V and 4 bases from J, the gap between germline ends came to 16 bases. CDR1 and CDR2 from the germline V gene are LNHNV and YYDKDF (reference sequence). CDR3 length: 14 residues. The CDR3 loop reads CATSFGGMRYEQYF. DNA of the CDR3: TGTGCCACCAGTTTCGGGGGTATGAGATACGAGCAGTACTTC.

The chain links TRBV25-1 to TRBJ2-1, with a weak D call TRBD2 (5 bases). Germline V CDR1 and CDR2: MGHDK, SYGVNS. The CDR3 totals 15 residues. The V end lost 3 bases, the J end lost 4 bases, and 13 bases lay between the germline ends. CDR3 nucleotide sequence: TGTGCCAGCAGTGACTCCCTCGGGGTTTACAATGAGCAGTTCTTC. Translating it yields CASSDSLGVYNEQFF.

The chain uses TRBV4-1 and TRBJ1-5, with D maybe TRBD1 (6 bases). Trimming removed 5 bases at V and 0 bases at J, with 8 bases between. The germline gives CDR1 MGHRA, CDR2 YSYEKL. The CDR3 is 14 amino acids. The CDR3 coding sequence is TGCGCCAGCAGCGGGGGGGCTAGCAATCAGCCCCAGCATTTT. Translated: CASSGGASNQPQHF.

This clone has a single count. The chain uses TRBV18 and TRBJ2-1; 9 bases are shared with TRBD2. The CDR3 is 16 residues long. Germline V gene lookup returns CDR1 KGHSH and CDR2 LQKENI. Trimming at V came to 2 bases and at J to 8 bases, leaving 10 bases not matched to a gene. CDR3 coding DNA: TGTGCCAGCTCACCAACGGGACTAGCAAGTACCGATGAGCAGTTCTTC. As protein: CASSPTGLASTDEQFF.

CDR3 nucleotides: TGTGCCAGCAGCTCAGTACCACAGGGGGCGCGTACTGAAGCTTTCTTT. The encoded protein is CASSSVPQGARTEAFF. The chain joins TRBV7-9 to TRBJ1-1; 9 bases match TRBD1. The CDR3 totals 16 residues. Unmatched junction bases numbered 11, after V lost 4 bases and J lost 5 bases. CDR1 SEHNR and CDR2 FQNEAQ come from the germline V gene (reference sequence).

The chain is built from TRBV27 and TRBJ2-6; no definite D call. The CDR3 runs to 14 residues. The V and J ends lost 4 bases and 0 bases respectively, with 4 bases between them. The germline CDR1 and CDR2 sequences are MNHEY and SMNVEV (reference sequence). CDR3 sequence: CASSSYSGANVLTF. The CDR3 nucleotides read TGTGCCAGCAGTTCGTACTCTGGGGCCAACGTCCTGACTTTC.

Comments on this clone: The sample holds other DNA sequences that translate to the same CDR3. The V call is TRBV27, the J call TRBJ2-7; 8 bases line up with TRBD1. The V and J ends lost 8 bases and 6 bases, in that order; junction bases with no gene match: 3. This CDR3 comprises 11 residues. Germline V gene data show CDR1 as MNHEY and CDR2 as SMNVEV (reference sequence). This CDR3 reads CASRDRGEQYF. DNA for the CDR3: TGTGCCAGCCGCGACAGGGGCGAGCAGTACTTC.

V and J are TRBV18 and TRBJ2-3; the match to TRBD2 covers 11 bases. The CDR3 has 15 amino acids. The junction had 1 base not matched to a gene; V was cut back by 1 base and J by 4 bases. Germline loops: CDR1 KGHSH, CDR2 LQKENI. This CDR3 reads CASSPLAGGADTQYF. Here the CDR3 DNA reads TGTGCCAGCTCACCACTAGCGGGAGGGGCAGATACGCAGTATTTT.

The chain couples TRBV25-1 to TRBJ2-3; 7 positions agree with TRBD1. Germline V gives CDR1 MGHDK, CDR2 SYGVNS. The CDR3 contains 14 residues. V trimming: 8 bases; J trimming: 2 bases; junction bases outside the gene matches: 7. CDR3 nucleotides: TGTGCCAGCTCCTGGGACAGAGCCACAGATACGCAGTATTTT. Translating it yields CASSWDRATDTQYF.

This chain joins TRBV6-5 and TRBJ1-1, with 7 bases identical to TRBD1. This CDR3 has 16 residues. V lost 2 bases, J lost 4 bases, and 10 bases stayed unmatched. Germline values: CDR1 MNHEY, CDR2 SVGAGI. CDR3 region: CASSYQTGAAITEAFF. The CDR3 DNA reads TGTGCCAGCAGTTACCAAACAGGGGCGGCGATCACTGAAGCTTTCTTT.

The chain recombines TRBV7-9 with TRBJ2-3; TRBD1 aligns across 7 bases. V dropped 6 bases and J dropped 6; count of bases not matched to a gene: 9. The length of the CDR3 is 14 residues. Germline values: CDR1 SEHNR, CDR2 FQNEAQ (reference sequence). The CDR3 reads CASSGTDLRDTQYF. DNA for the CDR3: TGTGCCAGCAGTGGGACAGACCTCAGGGATACGCAGTATTTT. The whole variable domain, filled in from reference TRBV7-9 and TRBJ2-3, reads DTGVSQNPRHKITKRGQNVTFRCDPISEHNRLYWYRQTLGQGPEFLTYFQNEAQLEKSRLLSDRFSAERPKGSFSTLEIQRTEQGDSAMYLCASSGTDLRDTQYFGPGTRLTVL.

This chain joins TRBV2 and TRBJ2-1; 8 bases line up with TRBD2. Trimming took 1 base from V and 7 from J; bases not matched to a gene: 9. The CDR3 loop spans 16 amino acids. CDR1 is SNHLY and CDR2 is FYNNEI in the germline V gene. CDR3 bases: TGTGCCAGCAGTGAAGTGGGAGCGGGAGTGAATAATGAGCAGTTCTTC. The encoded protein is CASSEVGAGVNNEQFF.

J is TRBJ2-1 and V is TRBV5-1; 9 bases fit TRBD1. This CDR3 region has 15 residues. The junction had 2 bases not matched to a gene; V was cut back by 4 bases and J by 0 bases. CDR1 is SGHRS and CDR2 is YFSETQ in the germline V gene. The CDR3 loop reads CASSRTGASYNEQFF. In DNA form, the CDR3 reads TGCGCCAGCAGCCGGACAGGGGCCTCCTACAATGAGCAGTTCTTC.